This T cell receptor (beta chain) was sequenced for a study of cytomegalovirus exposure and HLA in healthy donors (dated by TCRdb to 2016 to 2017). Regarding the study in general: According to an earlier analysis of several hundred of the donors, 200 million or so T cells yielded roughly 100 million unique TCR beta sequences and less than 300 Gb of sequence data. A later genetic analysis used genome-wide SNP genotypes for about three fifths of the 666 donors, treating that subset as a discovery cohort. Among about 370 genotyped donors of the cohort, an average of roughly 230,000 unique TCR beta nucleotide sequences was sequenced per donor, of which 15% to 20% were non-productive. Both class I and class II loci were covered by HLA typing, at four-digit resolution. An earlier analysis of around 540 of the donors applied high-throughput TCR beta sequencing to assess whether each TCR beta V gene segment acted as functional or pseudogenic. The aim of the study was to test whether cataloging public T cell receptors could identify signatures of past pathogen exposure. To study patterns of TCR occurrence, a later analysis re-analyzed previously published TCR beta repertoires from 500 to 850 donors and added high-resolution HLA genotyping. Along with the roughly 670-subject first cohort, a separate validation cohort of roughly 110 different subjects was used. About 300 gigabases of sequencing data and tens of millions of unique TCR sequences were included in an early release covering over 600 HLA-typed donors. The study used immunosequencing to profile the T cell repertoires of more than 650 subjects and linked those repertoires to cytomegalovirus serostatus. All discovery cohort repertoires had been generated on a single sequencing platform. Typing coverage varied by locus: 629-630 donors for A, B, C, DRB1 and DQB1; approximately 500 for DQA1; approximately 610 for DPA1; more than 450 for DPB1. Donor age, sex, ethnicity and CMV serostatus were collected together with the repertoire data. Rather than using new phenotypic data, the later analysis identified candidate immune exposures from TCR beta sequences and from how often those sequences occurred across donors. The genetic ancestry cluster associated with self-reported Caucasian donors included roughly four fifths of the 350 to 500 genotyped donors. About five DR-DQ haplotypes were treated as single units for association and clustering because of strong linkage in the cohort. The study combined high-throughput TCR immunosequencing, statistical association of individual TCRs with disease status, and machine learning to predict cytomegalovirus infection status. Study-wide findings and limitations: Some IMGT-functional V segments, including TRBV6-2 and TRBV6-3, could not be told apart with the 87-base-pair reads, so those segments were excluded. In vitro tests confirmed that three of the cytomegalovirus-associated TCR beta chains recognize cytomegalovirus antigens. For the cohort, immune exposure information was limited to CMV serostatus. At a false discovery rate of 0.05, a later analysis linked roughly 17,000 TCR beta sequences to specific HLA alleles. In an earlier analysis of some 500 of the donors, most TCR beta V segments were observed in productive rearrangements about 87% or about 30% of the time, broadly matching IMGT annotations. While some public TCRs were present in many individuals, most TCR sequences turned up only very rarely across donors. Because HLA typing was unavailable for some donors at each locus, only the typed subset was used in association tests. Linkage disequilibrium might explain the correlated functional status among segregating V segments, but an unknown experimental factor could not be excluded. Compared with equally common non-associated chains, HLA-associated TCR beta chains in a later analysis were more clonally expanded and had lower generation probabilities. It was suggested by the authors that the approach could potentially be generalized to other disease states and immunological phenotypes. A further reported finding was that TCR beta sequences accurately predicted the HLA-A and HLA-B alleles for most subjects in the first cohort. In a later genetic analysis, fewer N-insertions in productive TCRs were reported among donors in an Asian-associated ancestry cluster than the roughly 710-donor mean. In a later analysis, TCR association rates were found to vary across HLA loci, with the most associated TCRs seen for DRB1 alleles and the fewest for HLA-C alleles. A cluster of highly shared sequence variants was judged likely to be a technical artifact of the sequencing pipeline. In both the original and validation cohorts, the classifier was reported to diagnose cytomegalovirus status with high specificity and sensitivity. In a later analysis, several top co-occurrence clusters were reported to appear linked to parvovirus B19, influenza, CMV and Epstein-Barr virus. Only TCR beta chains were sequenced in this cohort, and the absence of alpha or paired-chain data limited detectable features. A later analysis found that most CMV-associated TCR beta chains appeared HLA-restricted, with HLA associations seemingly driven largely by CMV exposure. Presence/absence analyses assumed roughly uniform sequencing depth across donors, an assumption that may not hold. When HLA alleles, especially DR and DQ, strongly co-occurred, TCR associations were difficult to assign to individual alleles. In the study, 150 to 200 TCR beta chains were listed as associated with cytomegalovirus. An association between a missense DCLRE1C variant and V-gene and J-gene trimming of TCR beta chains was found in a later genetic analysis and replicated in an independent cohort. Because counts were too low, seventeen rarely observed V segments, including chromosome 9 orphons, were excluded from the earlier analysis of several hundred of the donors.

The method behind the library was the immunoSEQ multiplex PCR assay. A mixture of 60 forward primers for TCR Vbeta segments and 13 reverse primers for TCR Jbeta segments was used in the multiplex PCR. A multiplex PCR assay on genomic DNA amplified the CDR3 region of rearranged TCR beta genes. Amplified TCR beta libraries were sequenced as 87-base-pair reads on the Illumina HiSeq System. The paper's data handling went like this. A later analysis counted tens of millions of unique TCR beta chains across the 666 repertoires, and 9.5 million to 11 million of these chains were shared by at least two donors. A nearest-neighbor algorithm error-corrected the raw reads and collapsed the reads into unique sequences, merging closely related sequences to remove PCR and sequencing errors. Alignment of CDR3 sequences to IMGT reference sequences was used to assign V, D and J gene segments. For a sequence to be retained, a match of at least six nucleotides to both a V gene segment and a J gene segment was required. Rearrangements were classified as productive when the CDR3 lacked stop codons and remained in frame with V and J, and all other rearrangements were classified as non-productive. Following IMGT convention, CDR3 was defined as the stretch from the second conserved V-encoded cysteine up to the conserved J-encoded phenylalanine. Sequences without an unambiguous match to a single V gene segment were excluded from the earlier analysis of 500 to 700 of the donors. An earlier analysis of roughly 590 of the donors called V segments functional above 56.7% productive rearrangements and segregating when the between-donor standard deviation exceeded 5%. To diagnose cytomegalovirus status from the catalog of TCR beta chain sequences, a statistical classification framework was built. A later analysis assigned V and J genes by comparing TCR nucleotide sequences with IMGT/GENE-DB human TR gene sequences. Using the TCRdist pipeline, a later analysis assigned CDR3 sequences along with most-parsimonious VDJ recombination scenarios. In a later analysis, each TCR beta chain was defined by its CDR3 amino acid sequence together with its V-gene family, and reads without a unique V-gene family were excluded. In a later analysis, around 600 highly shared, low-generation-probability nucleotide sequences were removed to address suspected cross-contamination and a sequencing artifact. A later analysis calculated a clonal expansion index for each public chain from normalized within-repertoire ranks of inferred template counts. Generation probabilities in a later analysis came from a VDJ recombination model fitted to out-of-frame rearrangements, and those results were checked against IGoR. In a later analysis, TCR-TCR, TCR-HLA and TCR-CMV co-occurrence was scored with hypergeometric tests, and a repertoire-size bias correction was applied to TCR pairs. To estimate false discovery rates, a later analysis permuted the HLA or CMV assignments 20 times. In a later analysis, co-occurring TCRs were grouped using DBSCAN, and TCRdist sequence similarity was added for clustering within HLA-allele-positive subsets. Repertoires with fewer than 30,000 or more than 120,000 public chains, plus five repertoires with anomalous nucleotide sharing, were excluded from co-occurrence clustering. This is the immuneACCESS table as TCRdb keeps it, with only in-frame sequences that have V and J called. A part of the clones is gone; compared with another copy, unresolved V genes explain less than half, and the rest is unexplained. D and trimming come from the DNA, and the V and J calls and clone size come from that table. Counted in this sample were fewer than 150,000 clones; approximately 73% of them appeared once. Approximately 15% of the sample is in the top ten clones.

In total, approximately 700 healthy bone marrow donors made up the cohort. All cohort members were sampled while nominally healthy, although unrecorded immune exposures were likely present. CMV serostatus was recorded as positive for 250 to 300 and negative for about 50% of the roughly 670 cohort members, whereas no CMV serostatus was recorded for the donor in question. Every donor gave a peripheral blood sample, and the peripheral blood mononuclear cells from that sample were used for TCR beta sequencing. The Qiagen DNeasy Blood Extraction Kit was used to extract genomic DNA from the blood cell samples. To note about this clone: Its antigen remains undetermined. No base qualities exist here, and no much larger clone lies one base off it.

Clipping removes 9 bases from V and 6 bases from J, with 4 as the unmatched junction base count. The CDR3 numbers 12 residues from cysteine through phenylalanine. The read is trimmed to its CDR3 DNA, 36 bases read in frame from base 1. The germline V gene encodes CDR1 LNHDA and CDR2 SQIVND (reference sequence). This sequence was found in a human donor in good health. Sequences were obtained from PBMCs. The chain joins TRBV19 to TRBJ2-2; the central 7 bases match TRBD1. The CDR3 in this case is CASPDRAGELFF. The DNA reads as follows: TGTGCCAGCCCCGACAGGGCCGGGGAGCTGTTTTTT.